One and the same sample provided the 15 T cell receptor beta chains below, sequenced in a study of read filtering for tumor transcriptome and immune sequencing. Molecular barcoded adaptors covering alpha/delta and beta/gamma chains were used on 400 to 450 ng RNA. MiXCR, applied by TCRdb to the reads, yields one record per CDR3 protein. This table holds around 130,000 distinct CDR3 sequences, about 13% found once. Sequencing input: a population of CD138-negative cells sorted from bone marrow. These receptor sequences come from a donor at least 40 years old with multiple myeloma.

This clonotype was counted between two and nine times. The J gene is TRBJ1-1, the V gene TRBV19; D may be TRBD1 (6 bases). Trimming took off 4 bases at V and 1 base at J, with 13 bases between the two ends. Germline V lookup: CDR1 LNHDA, CDR2 SQIVND (reference sequence). The CDR3 covers 15 residues. The CDR3 DNA reads TGTGCCAGTAGTACCCTAAGGACAGCGAACACTGAAGCTTTCTTT. Translated: CASSTLRTANTEAFF. Using reference TRBV19 and TRBJ1-1 for the parts outside the CDR3, the full variable domain is DGGITQSPKYLFRKEGQNVTLSCEQNLNHDAMYWYRQDPGQGLRLIYYSQIVNDFQKGDIAEGYSVSREKKESFPLTVTSAQKNPTAFYLCASSTLRTANTEAFFGQGTRLTVV.

To note about this clonotype: One end of the junction fails to match germline, which may point to a read error. V and J are TRBV29-1 and TRBJ2-1; 9 nucleotides match TRBD2. The V gene's germline CDR1 is SQVTM and CDR2 ANQGSEA. This CDR3 has 14 amino acids. The chain's CDR3 is CSFLAGVGGNEQSF. The CDR3 DNA follows: TGCAGCTTTTTAGCGGGAGTTGGGGGGAATGAGCAGTCCTTC.

Comment on this clonotype: A much larger clone lies a single base off, so this may be a read error. The genes are TRBV7-3 and TRBJ1-1; D possibly corresponds to TRBD1 (6 bases). Germline V gene lookup returns CDR1 SGHTA and CDR2 FQGTGA. This CDR3 comprises 13 residues. Trimming stripped 2 bases from V and 6 bases from J, with 10 bases between. The CDR3 DNA is TGTGCCAGCAGCTTAGAGAGGGGGGCTGAAGCTTTCTTT. Translation: CASSLERGAEAFF.

This clonotype showed up many times. The V call is TRBV7-3, the J call TRBJ2-2, with a possible D match to TRBD1 (6 bases). This CDR3 is 16 amino acids long. Germline assignment: CDR1 SGHTA and CDR2 FQGTGA. V shed 4 bases and J shed 0 bases, with 12 bases lying between them. The CDR3 nucleotides read TGTGCCAGCAGCTCCCCCGGGACAACGAACACCGGGGAGCTGTTTTTT. This codes for CASSSPGTTNTGELFF.

Of note for this clonotype: This probably arose from a read error, given a far larger clone one base away. V is TRBV11-3 and J is TRBJ2-7, with D possibly being TRBD1 or TRBD2 (5 bases each). Per the germline V gene, CDR1 is SGHNT and CDR2 is YENEEA. CDR3 size: 11 residues. The chain's CDR3 is CASGTGYERYF. CDR3 DNA sequence: TGTGCCAGCGGGACCGGGTACGAGCGGTACTTC. The full variable domain, with the rest looked up from reference TRBV11-3 and TRBJ2-7, is EAGVVQSPRYKIIEKKQPVAFWCNPISGHNTLYWYLQNLGQGPELLIRYENEEAVDDSQLPKDRFSAERLKGVDSTLKIQPAELGDSAVYLCASGTGYERYFGPGTRLTVT.

This clonotype was observed many times. V usage is TRBV11-2 and J usage is TRBJ2-7, with 7 bases that match TRBD1. CDR3 length: 14 residues. V shed 1 base, J shed 3 bases, and the junction held 3 bases outside the gene matches. Germline V lookup: CDR1 SGHAT, CDR2 FQNNGV. CDR3 coding DNA: TGTGCCAGCAGCTTAGGGGACAGATTCTACGAGCAGTACTTC. Translating it yields CASSLGDRFYEQYF.

The chain has TRBV4-2 and TRBJ1-2, with TRBD1 matching 9 bases. Unmatched junction bases numbered 3, after V lost 1 base and J lost 0 bases. CDR1 and CDR2 from the germline V gene are LGHNA and YNFKEQ. The CDR3 extends over 16 amino acids. In nucleotides, the CDR3 is TGTGCCAGCAGCCAAGGGGGGACAGGGACTAACTATGGCTACACCTTC. Its protein is CASSQGGTGTNYGYTF.

This clonotype appeared many times. The chain employs TRBV30 and TRBJ2-5, with D possibly matching TRBD1 (6 bases). The CDR3 length is 16 residues. Trimming removed 0 bases from V and 2 bases from J, with 16 bases in between. Germline CDR1 is GTSNPN and CDR2 is SVGIG (reference sequence). CDR3 loop: CAWSVWTRGNQETQYF. The CDR3 region has the DNA TGTGCCTGGAGTGTTTGGACCAGGGGAAATCAAGAGACCCAGTACTTC.

V usage is TRBV24-1 and J usage is TRBJ2-5; D unclear. The ends were cut back, 1 base at V and 5 bases at J, with 10 bases in the middle. The CDR3 totals 14 residues. Germline V gene sequence: CDR1 KGHDR, CDR2 SFDVKD. CDR3 protein: CATSDFPPSETQYF. CDR3 nucleotides: TGTGCCACCAGTGATTTTCCCCCGTCGGAGACCCAGTACTTC.

This clonotype was found a few times. A much larger clonotype is one base distant, so this may be a read error. J is TRBJ1-1 and V is TRBV27; D remains unclear. CDR3 size: 13 residues. Germline lookup yields CDR1 MNHEY and CDR2 SMNVEV (reference sequence). The CDR3 region has the DNA TGTACCTTCCGGCCCACGTTGAACACTGAAGCTTTCTTT. It codes for CTFRPTLNTEAFF.

This clonotype appeared many times. The gene calls are TRBV20-1 and TRBJ1-2; D gene unclear. This CDR3 has 12 residues. The ends were cut back, 7 bases at V and 4 bases at J, with 13 bases in the middle. CDR1 DFQATT and CDR2 SNEGSKA come from the germline V gene (reference sequence). The CDR3 protein is CSVPEGPYGYTF. The CDR3 DNA reads TGCAGTGTTCCCGAGGGCCCCTATGGCTACACCTTC.

This clonotype was picked up many times. The J gene is TRBJ2-1, the V gene TRBV20-1, with 7 bases identical to TRBD2. CDR3 length equals 15 residues. Trimming removed 6 bases from V and 0 bases from J; junction bases left unmatched: 8. The V gene's germline CDR1 is DFQATT and CDR2 SNEGSKA (reference sequence). DNA for the CDR3: TGCAGTGCCGACGGGAGGCGGAGCTCCTACAATGAGCAGTTCTTC. It codes for CSADGRRSSYNEQFF.

The CDR3 loop reads CASSDRPNTEAFF. Written as DNA, the CDR3 is TGTGCCAGCAGTGACCGCCCTAACACTGAAGCTTTCTTT. This sequence joins TRBV12-3 or TRBV12-4 and TRBJ1-1; D gene ambiguous. V was clipped by 5 bases and J by 2 bases, with 9 bases between them. This CDR3 has 13 residues.

This clonotype was recorded at least ten times. The chain is built from TRBV6-2 or TRBV6-3 and TRBJ1-1; D is unresolved. The CDR3 runs to 15 residues. Germline V gene lookup returns CDR1 MNHEY and CDR2 SVGEGT. The V end was cut by 5 bases, the J end by 0 bases, with 13 bases between. CDR3 in DNA: TGTGCCAGCAGTCCACGCCCAAAAGTGAACACTGAAGCTTTCTTT. This gives the protein CASSPRPKVNTEAFF.

The table lists this clonotype with many counts. V gene TRBV20-1 combines with J gene TRBJ1-5; D gene ambiguous. The CDR3 runs 15 residues. Looked up from germline, CDR1 is DFQATT and CDR2 is SNEGSKA (reference sequence). V was trimmed by 5 bases and J by 1 base, leaving 15 bases between them. CDR3 amino acids: CSASLNGVSNQPQHF. The DNA of the CDR3 is TGCAGTGCTTCCCTTAATGGGGTCAGCAATCAGCCCCAGCATTTT.